These T cell receptor beta chains were read from a single sample in a study of cytomegalovirus exposure and HLA in healthy donors. Libraries were prepared by immunoSEQ multiplex PCR; TCRdb keeps only in-frame clonotypes and omits some of them. The sample lists hundreds of thousands of clones, 82% seen once, with 4.5% to 7% in the top ten. The specimen sequenced was PBMCs. Receptors were obtained from a man in his forties in good health and CMV-seropositive. The CDR3 runs from the conserved cysteine through the conserved F or W. The order of the fields is CDR3 DNA, CDR3 protein, D gene, V gene, clone size, J gene. D genes are given only for firm matches. The size field is filled for only some rows; it gives once, few, many or a size class.

DNA: TGCGCCAGCAGCTTCAGGGGGGAATCCTACGAGCAGTACTTC; CDR3: CASSFRGESYEQYF; D: NA; V: TRBV5-1; size: NA; J: TRBJ2-7
DNA: TGTGCCAGCAGCCCCAGGCCGGACTACAATGAGCAGTTCTTC; CDR3: CASSPRPDYNEQFF; D: NA; V: TRBV9; size: NA; J: TRBJ2-1
DNA: TGTGCCATCAGTTATACTAGTTCGGGATCCTACGAGCAGTACTTC; CDR3: CAISYTSSGSYEQYF; D: NA; V: TRBV10-3; size: NA; J: TRBJ2-7
DNA: TGTGCCAGCAAGTCGGACCCCAGGGGGGAGCAGTTCTTC; CDR3: CASKSDPRGEQFF; D: TRBD1; V: TRBV6-4; size: few; J: TRBJ2-1
DNA: TGTGCCAGCAGCTCACTAGCGGGGGCCTACAATGAGCAGTTCTTC; CDR3: CASSSLAGAYNEQFF; D: TRBD2; V: TRBV11-1; size: NA; J: TRBJ2-1
DNA: TGTGCCAGCAGCGTAGGGGGGGTGGGGACCGGGGAGCTGTTTTTT; CDR3: CASSVGGVGTGELFF; D: NA; V: TRBV9; size: NA; J: TRBJ2-2
DNA: TGCGCCAGCAGCCAGAATAGCGGGAAGGGCTACGAGCAGTACTTC; CDR3: CASSQNSGKGYEQYF; D: TRBD2; V: TRBV4-1; size: NA; J: TRBJ2-7
DNA: TGTGCCAGCAGCACCCGGACTAGCGGGAGTGCAGATACGCAGTATTTT; CDR3: CASSTRTSGSADTQYF; D: TRBD2; V: TRBV9; size: NA; J: TRBJ2-3
DNA: TGTGCCAGCACTGTTGAGCGGTACCAAGAGACCCAGTACTTC; CDR3: CASTVERYQETQYF; D: NA; V: TRBV2; size: NA; J: TRBJ2-5
DNA: TGTGCCAGCAGCTCGGGAGGGACCGGGGAGCTGTTTTTT; CDR3: CASSSGGTGELFF; D: TRBD2; V: TRBV11-3; size: NA; J: TRBJ2-2
DNA: TGTGCCAGCAGTACCGGACAGGGGGCATCGCCCCAGCATTTT; CDR3: CASSTGQGASPQHF; D: TRBD1; V: TRBV6-1; size: NA; J: TRBJ1-5
DNA: TGTGCCAGCAGTGGGGACAGGGAGTGGGAGACCCAGTACTTC; CDR3: CASSGDREWETQYF; D: TRBD1; V: TRBV6-1; size: NA; J: TRBJ2-5
DNA: TGTGCCAGCAGCGCACCCCGACTAGCGGGAGACTTCCAGTTCTTC; CDR3: CASSAPRLAGDFQFF; D: TRBD2; V: TRBV9; size: NA; J: TRBJ2-1
DNA: TGTGCCAGCAGCTCCCGACAGGGGGCACATGAAAAACTGTTTTTT; CDR3: CASSSRQGAHEKLFF; D: TRBD1; V: TRBV7-9; size: few; J: TRBJ1-4
DNA: TGTGCCAGCAGTGCAGGGACAGGGATATCCTACGAGCAGTACTTC; CDR3: CASSAGTGISYEQYF; D: TRBD1; V: TRBV6-1; size: NA; J: TRBJ2-7
DNA: TGTGCCAGCAGCCAAGAAGGGGGCGCGAGAGAGACCCAGTACTTC; CDR3: CASSQEGGARETQYF; D: TRBD1; V: TRBV4-2; size: NA; J: TRBJ2-5
DNA: TGTGCCAGCCAACGGGACAGGGGGCTTGGAAACACCATATATTTT; CDR3: CASQRDRGLGNTIYF; D: TRBD1; V: TRBV6-5; size: NA; J: TRBJ1-3
DNA: TGTGCCAGCAGCCCACGGGGTGACTATGGCTACACCTTC; CDR3: CASSPRGDYGYTF; D: NA; V: TRBV2; size: NA; J: TRBJ1-2
DNA: TGTGCCAGAAGCTTAAAGGAGGAACAGCCCGGGGTGCGCATCTATGGCTACACCTTC; CDR3: CARSLKEEQPGVRIYGYTF; D: NA; V: TRBV7-5; size: few; J: TRBJ1-2
DNA: TGTGCCAGCTCACCTGACAGGGGGTACACTGAAGCTTTCTTT; CDR3: CASSPDRGYTEAFF; D: TRBD1; V: TRBV18; size: NA; J: TRBJ1-1
DNA: TGTGCCAGCTCAAGACAGGGGAACACTGAAGCTTTCTTT; CDR3: CASSRQGNTEAFF; D: TRBD1; V: TRBV18; size: few; J: TRBJ1-1
DNA: TGTGCCAGCAGCTCGCCAACTGCGACTTTCGGTCCGATGAGGAGCTCCTACAATGAGCAGTTCTTC; CDR3: CASSSPTATFGPMRSSYNEQFF; D: NA; V: TRBV7-6; size: NA; J: TRBJ2-1
DNA: TGTGCCAGTAGCCCGACAGGGGTCAACTATGGCTACACCTTC; CDR3: CASSPTGVNYGYTF; D: TRBD1; V: TRBV19; size: NA; J: TRBJ1-2
DNA: TGTGCCAGCAGCAGGGACAGACCCTACGAGCAGTACTTC; CDR3: CASSRDRPYEQYF; D: TRBD1; V: TRBV7-9; size: NA; J: TRBJ2-7
DNA: TGTGCCAGTAGTCTGACAGGGATGCAGACCCAGTACTTC; CDR3: CASSLTGMQTQYF; D: TRBD1; V: TRBV19; size: few; J: TRBJ2-5
DNA: TGCGCCAGCAGCTTGGGACAGGGGGGCACTGAAGCTTTCTTT; CDR3: CASSLGQGGTEAFF; D: TRBD1; V: TRBV5-1; size: NA; J: TRBJ1-1
DNA: TGTGCCAGCAGCCCAGTGGGGGGGTCGCGGGGAAACACCATATATTTT; CDR3: CASSPVGGSRGNTIYF; D: NA; V: TRBV9; size: NA; J: TRBJ1-3
DNA: TGTGCCAGCACCCCTGGAGGCCAGGGGGTCCACGAGCAGTACTTC; CDR3: CASTPGGQGVHEQYF; D: TRBD1; V: TRBV28; size: NA; J: TRBJ2-7
DNA: TGCGCCAGCAGTCAAGAGACAGGGGGTAACTCTGGAAACACCATATATTTT; CDR3: CASSQETGGNSGNTIYF; D: TRBD1; V: TRBV23-1; size: NA; J: TRBJ1-3
DNA: TGTGCCAGCAGCTTGGCAGGGACAGGGTACCAGCCCCAGCATTTT; CDR3: CASSLAGTGYQPQHF; D: TRBD1; V: TRBV5-6; size: few; J: TRBJ1-5
DNA: TGTGCCAGCAGCTCCGAACTCTCCCCGTTCTACGAGCAGTACTTC; CDR3: CASSSELSPFYEQYF; D: NA; V: TRBV11-2; size: NA; J: TRBJ2-7
DNA: TGCGCCAGCAGCTTGGAACAGGGCGGCGAGACCCAGTACTTC; CDR3: CASSLEQGGETQYF; D: NA; V: TRBV5-1; size: NA; J: TRBJ2-5
DNA: TGCAGCGCAGGGGAACTACAGGGGGACTATGGCTACACCTTC; CDR3: CSAGELQGDYGYTF; D: TRBD1; V: TRBV29-1; size: NA; J: TRBJ1-2
DNA: TGCGCCAGCAGCCGAGATCCGGGACTCGCTAGCCAGGCCCAGCATTTT; CDR3: CASSRDPGLASQAQHF; D: NA; V: TRBV4-1; size: NA; J: TRBJ1-5
DNA: TGTGCCAGTAGGGGACTTATAGCGGTGGGGGAAGATACGCAGTATTTT; CDR3: CASRGLIAVGEDTQYF; D: NA; V: TRBV19; size: NA; J: TRBJ2-3
DNA: TGCGCCAGCAGCTTGGTAGCGGGAGAAACCGGGGAGCTGTTTTTT; CDR3: CASSLVAGETGELFF; D: TRBD2; V: TRBV5-1; size: NA; J: TRBJ2-2
DNA: TGTGCCACCAGCAGCGGCGTAGCCGCGAACACCGGGGAGCTGTTTTTT; CDR3: CATSSGVAANTGELFF; D: NA; V: TRBV15; size: once; J: TRBJ2-2